The 15 T cell receptor beta chains given below trace back to one sample, sequenced in a study of blood T cell repertoires in COVID-19. The table came from immunoSEQ multiplex PCR; TCRdb's copy has only in-frame clones and leaves some out. The repertoire holds roughly 180,000 clones, with approximately 91% as singletons. The sequencing sample was made of peripheral blood. These receptors came from a man aged 70 or older with active or convalescent COVID-19.

This rearrangement joins TRBV29-1 to TRBJ2-3; D is undetermined. The germline CDR1 and CDR2 sequences are SQVTM and ANQGSEA. Deletions cut 3 bases from V and 0 bases from J, with 4 bases between. The CDR3 loop spans 12 amino acids. CDR3 residues: CSVEASTDTQYF. In DNA form, the CDR3 reads TGCAGCGTTGAGGCCAGCACAGATACGCAGTATTTT.

In this sample, this clone turned up many times. This chain uses TRBV5-1 with TRBJ2-7; D is unclear. This CDR3 contains 15 residues. Germline CDR1 SGHRS, CDR2 YFSETQ. Trimming took 4 bases from V and 0 from J, leaving 14 bases between them. The CDR3 DNA reads TGCGCCAGCAGCCTCTGGCAGGCTGGCTCCTACGAGCAGTACTTC. Translation: CASSLWQAGSYEQYF. Combining the CDR3 with reference TRBV5-1 and TRBJ2-7 gives the whole variable domain KAGVTQTPRYLIKTRGQQVTLSCSPISGHRSVSWYQQTPGQGLQFLFEYFSETQRNKGNFPGRFSGRQFSNSRSEMNVSTLELGDSALYLCASSLWQAGSYEQYFGPGTRLTVT.

This chain connects TRBV25-1 to TRBJ1-6; 8 bases line up with TRBD1. CDR1 and CDR2 from the germline V gene are MGHDK and SYGVNS. The CDR3 extends over 14 amino acids. The trim removed 7 bases at V and 9 bases at J, leaving 8 bases unmatched. CDR3 residues: CASTRGTGFSPLHF. CDR3 DNA sequence: TGTGCCAGCACTAGGGGGACAGGTTTTTCACCCCTCCACTTT.

The genes are TRBV19 and TRBJ1-5; D call uncertain. The CDR3 is 12 residues long. Germline V CDR1 and CDR2: LNHDA, SQIVND (reference sequence). The V gene lost 5 bases and the J gene lost 7 bases, with 9 bases spanning the gap. In DNA form, the CDR3 reads TGTGCCAGTAGTTTCAGCGAGCAGCCCCAGCATTTT. Its translation: CASSFSEQPQHF.

The chain has TRBV5-1 and TRBJ2-1; 10 bases agree with TRBD1. The germline gives CDR1 SGHRS, CDR2 YFSETQ. V shed 1 base and J 5 bases; nucleotides not matched to a gene: 9. The CDR3 contains 17 residues. The CDR3 spells CASSLTGGTGVDNEQFF. CDR3 sequence (DNA): TGCGCCAGCAGCTTGACAGGTGGGACAGGGGTCGACAATGAGCAGTTCTTC.

J is TRBJ2-7 and V is TRBV6-2 or TRBV6-3, with 7 bases lining up with TRBD2. J lost 4 bases, V lost 2 bases, and 14 bases had no gene match. The CDR3 length is 17 residues. Germline V gene lookup returns CDR1 MNHEY and CDR2 SVGEGT. The CDR3 loop reads CASSYGGGSPSSYEQYF. The CDR3 bases are TGTGCCAGCAGTTACGGCGGCGGGAGCCCGAGTTCATACGAGCAGTACTTC.

The CDR3 DNA follows: TGTGCCAGCAGCCCCGGGGTGTCAGATACGCAGTATTTT. Its translation is CASSPGVSDTQYF. The chain carries TRBV7-7 and TRBJ2-3; a possible D gene is TRBD2 (5 bases). Germline CDR1 is SSHAT and CDR2 is FNYEAQ (reference sequence). V was clipped by 5 bases and J by 4 bases, with 10 bases between them. The CDR3 is 13 residues long.

The chain recombines TRBV7-2 with TRBJ2-2; D is unclear. The V and J ends lost 2 bases and 6 bases respectively, with 13 bases between them. Germline CDR1 is SGHTA and CDR2 is FQGNSA. The CDR3 sequence is 15 residues long. CDR3 bases: TGTGCCAGCAGCTTATTCCTAAGCCCCCCCGGGGAGCTGTTTTTT. This gives the protein CASSLFLSPPGELFF. The entire variable domain, with the rest obtained from reference TRBV7-2 and TRBJ2-2, is as follows: GAGVSQSPSNKVTEKGKDVELRCDPISGHTALYWYRQSLGQGLEFLIYFQGNSAPDKSGLPSDRFSAERTGGSVSTLTIQRTQQEDSAVYLCASSLFLSPPGELFFGEGSRLTVL.

This clone is a singleton in its sample. This rearrangement joins TRBV14 to TRBJ2-7; TRBD1 agrees at 7 bases. The trim removed 4 bases at V and 6 bases at J, leaving 12 bases unmatched. Germline CDR1 and CDR2: SGHDN and FVKESK. The CDR3 contains 15 residues. The CDR3 nucleotides read TGTGCCAGCAGCCCGAACAGGGGTCTGGTACTCGAGCAGTACTTC. This codes for CASSPNRGLVLEQYF.

This chain connects TRBV5-1 to TRBJ2-5; 8 nucleotides align to TRBD2. The ends lost 4 bases at V and 4 bases at J; junction bases unmatched: 9. This CDR3 region has 15 residues. Germline V gene lookup returns CDR1 SGHRS and CDR2 YFSETQ. This chain's CDR3 is CASSPSRGGSETQYF. For the CDR3, the DNA is TGCGCCAGCAGCCCGTCCCGGGGGGGCTCAGAGACCCAGTACTTC.

The chain joins TRBV7-2 to TRBJ2-7; tentative D call: TRBD1 (5 bases). This CDR3 is 13 amino acids long. CDR1 is SGHTA and CDR2 is FQGNSA in the germline V gene. Trimming removed 4 bases from V and 1 base from J, with 8 bases in between. The CDR3 sequence: CASSSSGSYEQYF. CDR3 nucleotides: TGTGCCAGCAGCTCGTCAGGGTCCTACGAGCAGTACTTC.

V gene TRBV18 combines with J gene TRBJ2-3, with 7 bases fitting TRBD1. Germline CDR1 is KGHSH and CDR2 is LQKENI. Losses at the gene ends were 5 bases for V and 4 bases for J; bases not matched to a gene: 6. The CDR3 extends over 14 amino acids. This CDR3 reads CASSKRTGPDTQYF. For the CDR3, the DNA is TGTGCCAGCTCAAAAAGGACAGGTCCAGATACGCAGTATTTT.

This clone came up once. The gene calls are TRBV7-9 and TRBJ1-6; 7 nucleotides align to TRBD1. After removal of 5 bases from V and 6 bases from J, the junction contained 16 bases not matched to a gene. Germline V CDR1 and CDR2: SEHNR, FQNEAQ (reference sequence). The CDR3 has 18 residues. The CDR3 loop is CASSLEVGQRFSNSPLHF. The CDR3 DNA reads as TGTGCCAGCAGCCTAGAGGTGGGACAGAGATTTTCTAATTCACCCCTCCACTTT.

Only one count was recorded for this clone. V usage is TRBV2 and J usage is TRBJ1-6; D ambiguous. V lost 6 bases and J lost 0, with 18 bases in between. Germline V gives CDR1 SNHLY, CDR2 FYNNEI. There are 18 residues in the CDR3. The CDR3 DNA follows: TGTGCCAGCAGACGACCTTGGGAGATGAGCTCCTATAATTCACCCCTCCACTTT. It yields the protein CASRRPWEMSSYNSPLHF.

The chain couples TRBV5-1 to TRBJ2-5, with D maybe TRBD2 (5 bases). The CDR3 length is 13 residues. V dropped 7 bases and J dropped 2 bases, with 12 bases sitting between them. Germline CDR1 is SGHRS and CDR2 is YFSETQ. The CDR3 here is CASGGGLQETQYF. CDR3 coding DNA: TGCGCCAGCGGCGGCGGGTTACAAGAGACCCAGTACTTC.